The clone carrying this TCR beta chain was recorded only once. Clones were read by immunoSEQ multiplex PCR, and TCRdb kept only the in-frame ones, dropping some. The sample contains 110,000 to 150,000 clones, roughly 84% of which appear only once. This sample was included in a study of blood T cell repertoires in COVID-19. This receptor was taken from a human donor in a cohort sampled during active COVID-19. The sample comprised peripheral blood.

CDR3 loop: CSVEGLWGGSSEAFF. CDR3 nucleotide sequence: TGCAGCGTTGAGGGGTTATGGGGAGGGTCGAGTGAAGCTTTCTTT. The rearrangement joins TRBV29-1 to TRBJ1-1; unclear D gene. Trimming shortened V by 3 bases and J by 7 bases, and 21 bases separated the two germline ends. The CDR3 extends over 15 amino acids. CDR1 and CDR2 from the germline V gene are SQVTM and ANQGSEA.